This T cell receptor (beta chain) came from a study of T-cell memory formation after mild COVID-19. 5'RACE primed at constant segments yielded TCR alpha and TCR beta cDNA libraries bearing sample barcodes and UMIs. TCRdb reprocessed the 5' RACE reads with MiXCR, giving one entry per CDR3 protein. The data hold about 130,000 distinct CDR3 sequences, with approximately 6.3% observed a single time. V trimming: 4 bases; J trimming: 3 bases; junction bases outside the gene matches: 9. The CDR3 contains 17 residues. Germline-derived CDR1 and CDR2 are KGHDR and SFDVKD. This clonotype appeared many times. Sequencing was carried out using PBMCs or a T cell subset sorted from them (not recorded which). The chain is built from TRBV24-1 and TRBJ2-1, with 9 positions matching TRBD2. This clonotype was obtained from an adult woman who had mild COVID-19 (a few samples of this study predate the infection). Cell type and time point are not known. CDR3 loop: CATSDPTLAGFYNEQFF. The CDR3 region has the DNA TGTGCCACCAGTGACCCGACCCTAGCGGGGTTCTACAATGAGCAGTTCTTC.